This T cell receptor beta chain emerged from a study of blood T cell repertoires in COVID-19. Germline V gives CDR1 ENHRY, CDR2 SYGVKD. The CDR3 totals 12 residues. Trimming removed 4 bases from V and 7 bases from J, with 10 bases in between. Authors' data handling: Amplification of reference gene primers provided the estimated nucleated cell counts. Assay used: immunoSEQ multiplex PCR; TCRdb lists only in-frame clones, some missing. V, J and clone size reflect that table, while D and trimming were determined from the DNA. The sample includes roughly 25,000 clones, roughly 74% of them seen just once. This clonotype originated in a middle-aged man with COVID-19, enrolled during active disease. The chain is built from TRBV10-3 and TRBJ1-2; D is ambiguous. Material for sequencing was peripheral blood. CDR3 amino acids: CAISARDSGYTF. The CDR3 nucleotides are TGTGCCATCAGTGCGAGGGATTCTGGCTACACCTTC.